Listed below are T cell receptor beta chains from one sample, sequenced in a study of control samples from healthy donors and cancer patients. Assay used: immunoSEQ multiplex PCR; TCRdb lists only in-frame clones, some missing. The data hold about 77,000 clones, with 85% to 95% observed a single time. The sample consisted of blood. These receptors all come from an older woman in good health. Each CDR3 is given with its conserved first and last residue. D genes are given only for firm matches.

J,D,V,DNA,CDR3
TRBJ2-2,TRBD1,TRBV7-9,TGTGCCAGCAGCCGGACAGGGACCAACACCGGGGAGCTGTTTTTT,CASSRTGTNTGELFF
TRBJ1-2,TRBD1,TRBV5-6,TGTGCCAGCAACCGACAGGGGAACTATGGCTACACCTTC,CASNRQGNYGYTF
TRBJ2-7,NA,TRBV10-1,TGCGCCAGCAGTGAGTCCCGGCGGTACGAGCAGTACTTC,CASSESRRYEQYF
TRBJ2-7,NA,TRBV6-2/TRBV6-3,TGTGCCAGCAGTTACTCGCGGGGATTAATAGATGAGCAGTACTTC,CASSYSRGLIDEQYF
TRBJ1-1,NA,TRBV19,TGTGCCAGTAGTATGATCGGGGGAGGCACTGAAGCTTTCTTT,CASSMIGGGTEAFF
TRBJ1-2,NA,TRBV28,TGTGCCAGCAGTTTCTCCCGACCGGGGTTTGGCTACACCTTC,CASSFSRPGFGYTF
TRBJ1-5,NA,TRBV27,TGTGCCAGCAGTTCGGTGGTTGGTCAGCCCCAGCATTTT,CASSSVVGQPQHF
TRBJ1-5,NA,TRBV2,TGTGCCAGCAGTGAAACAGGGTACGGCAATCAGCCCCAGCATTTT,CASSETGYGNQPQHF
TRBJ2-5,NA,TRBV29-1,TGCAGCGTTGAAGATCTCGGCAACCAAGAGACCCAGTACTTC,CSVEDLGNQETQYF
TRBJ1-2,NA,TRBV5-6,TGTGCCAGCAGAATTAGGGGCGGGGGGCGCGACGGGTTGGGCTATGGCTACACCTTC,CASRIRGGGRDGLGYGYTF
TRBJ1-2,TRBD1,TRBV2,TGTGCCAGCCTGAGACAGGGCCGCGCTTCGGGCTACACCTTC,CASLRQGRASGYTF
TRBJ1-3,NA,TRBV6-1,TGTGCCAGCAGTGGTCCGGAACTTTCCTCTGGAAACACCATATATTTT,CASSGPELSSGNTIYF
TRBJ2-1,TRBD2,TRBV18,TGTGCCAGCTCACTCATGGGGGGCGGGAGGAACTACAATGAGCAGTTCTTC,CASSLMGGGRNYNEQFF
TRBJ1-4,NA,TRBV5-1,TGCGCCAGCAGCCCTTCTACAAGCCTAAATGAAAAACTGTTTTTT,CASSPSTSLNEKLFF